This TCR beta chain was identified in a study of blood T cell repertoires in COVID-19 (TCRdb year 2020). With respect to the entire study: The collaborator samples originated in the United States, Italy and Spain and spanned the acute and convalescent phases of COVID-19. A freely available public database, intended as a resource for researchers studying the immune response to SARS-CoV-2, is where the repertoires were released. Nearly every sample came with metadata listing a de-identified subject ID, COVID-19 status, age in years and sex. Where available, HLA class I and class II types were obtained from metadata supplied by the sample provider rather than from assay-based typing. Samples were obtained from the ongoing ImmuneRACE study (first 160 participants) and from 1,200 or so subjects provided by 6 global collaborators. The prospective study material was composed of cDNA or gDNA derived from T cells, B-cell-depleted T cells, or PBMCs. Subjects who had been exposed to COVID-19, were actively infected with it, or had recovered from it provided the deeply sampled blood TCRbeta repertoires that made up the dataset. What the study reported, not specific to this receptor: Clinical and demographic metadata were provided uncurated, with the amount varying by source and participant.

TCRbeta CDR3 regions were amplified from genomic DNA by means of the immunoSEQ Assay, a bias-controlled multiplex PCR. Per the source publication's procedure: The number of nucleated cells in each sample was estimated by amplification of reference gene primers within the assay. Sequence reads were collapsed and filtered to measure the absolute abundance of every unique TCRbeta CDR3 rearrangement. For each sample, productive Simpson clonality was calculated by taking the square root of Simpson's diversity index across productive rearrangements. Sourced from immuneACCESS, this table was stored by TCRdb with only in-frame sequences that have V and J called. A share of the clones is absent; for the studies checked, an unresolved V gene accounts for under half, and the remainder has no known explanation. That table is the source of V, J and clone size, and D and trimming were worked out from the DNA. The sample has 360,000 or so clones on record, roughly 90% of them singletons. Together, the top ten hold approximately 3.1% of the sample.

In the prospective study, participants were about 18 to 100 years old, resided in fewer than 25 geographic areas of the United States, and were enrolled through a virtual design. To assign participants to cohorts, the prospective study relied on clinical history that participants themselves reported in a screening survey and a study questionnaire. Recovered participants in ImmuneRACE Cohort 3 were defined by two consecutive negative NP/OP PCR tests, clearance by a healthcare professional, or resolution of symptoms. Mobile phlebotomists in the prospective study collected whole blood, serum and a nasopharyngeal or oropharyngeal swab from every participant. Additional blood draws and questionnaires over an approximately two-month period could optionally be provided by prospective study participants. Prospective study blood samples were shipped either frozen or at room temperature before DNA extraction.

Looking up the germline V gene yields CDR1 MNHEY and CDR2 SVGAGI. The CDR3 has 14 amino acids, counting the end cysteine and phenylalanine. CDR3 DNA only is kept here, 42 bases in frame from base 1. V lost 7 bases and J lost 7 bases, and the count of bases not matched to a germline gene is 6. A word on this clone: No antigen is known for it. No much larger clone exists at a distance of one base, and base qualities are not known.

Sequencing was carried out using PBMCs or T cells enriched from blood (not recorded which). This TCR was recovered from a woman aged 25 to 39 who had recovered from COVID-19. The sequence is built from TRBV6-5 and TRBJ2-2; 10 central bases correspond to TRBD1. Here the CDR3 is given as CASTRQGAGGELFF. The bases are TGTGCCAGCACCCGACAGGGGGCCGGCGGGGAGCTGTTTTTT.